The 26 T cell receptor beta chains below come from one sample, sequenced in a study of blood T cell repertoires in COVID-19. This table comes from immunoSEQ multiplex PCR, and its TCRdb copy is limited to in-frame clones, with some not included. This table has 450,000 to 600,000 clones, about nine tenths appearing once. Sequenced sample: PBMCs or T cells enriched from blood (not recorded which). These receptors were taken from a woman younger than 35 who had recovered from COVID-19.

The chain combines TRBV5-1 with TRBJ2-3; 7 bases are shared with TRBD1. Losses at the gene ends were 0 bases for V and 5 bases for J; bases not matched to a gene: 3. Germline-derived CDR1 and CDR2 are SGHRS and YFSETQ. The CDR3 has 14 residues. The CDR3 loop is CASSLDRGKDTQYF. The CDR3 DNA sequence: TGCGCCAGCAGCTTGGACAGGGGAAAAGATACGCAGTATTTT.

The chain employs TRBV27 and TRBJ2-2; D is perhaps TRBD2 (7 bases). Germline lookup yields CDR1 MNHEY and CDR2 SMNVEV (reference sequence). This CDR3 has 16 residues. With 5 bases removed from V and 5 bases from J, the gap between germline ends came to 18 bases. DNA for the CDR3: TGTGCCAGCAGTCTCCGCCGGGGGGCCGGGACCGGGGAGCTGTTTTTT. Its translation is CASSLRRGAGTGELFF.

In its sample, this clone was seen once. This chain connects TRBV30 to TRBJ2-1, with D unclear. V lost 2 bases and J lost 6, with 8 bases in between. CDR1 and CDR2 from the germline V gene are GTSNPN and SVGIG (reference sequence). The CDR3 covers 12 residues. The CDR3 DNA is TGTGCCTGGAGTTTAAGAGTCAATGAGCAGTTCTTC. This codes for CAWSLRVNEQFF.

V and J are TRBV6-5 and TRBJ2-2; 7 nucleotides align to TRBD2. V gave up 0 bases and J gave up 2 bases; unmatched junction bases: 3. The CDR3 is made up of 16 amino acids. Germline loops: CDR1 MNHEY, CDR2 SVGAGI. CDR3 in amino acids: CASSYSGGYNTGELFF. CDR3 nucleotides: TGTGCCAGCAGTTACTCCGGGGGGTATAACACCGGGGAGCTGTTTTTT.

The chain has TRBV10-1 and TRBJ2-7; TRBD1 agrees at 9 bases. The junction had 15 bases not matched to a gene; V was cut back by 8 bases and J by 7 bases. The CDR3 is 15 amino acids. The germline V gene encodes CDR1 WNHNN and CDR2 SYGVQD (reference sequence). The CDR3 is CASSEGGQGSGEQYF. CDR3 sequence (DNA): TGCGCCAGCTCTGAAGGGGGACAGGGATCTGGGGAGCAGTACTTC.

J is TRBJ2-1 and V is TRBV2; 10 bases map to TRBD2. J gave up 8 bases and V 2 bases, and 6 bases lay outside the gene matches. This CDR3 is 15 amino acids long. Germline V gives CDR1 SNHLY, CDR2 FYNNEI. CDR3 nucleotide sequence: TGTGCCAGCAGTGAATCTCTAGCGGGGGATGATGAGCAGTTCTTC. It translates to CASSESLAGDDEQFF. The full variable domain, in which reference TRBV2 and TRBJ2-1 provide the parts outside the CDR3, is EPEVTQTPSHQVTQMGQEVILRCVPISNHLYFYWYRQILGQKVEFLVSFYNNEISEKSEIFDDQFSVERPDGSNFTLKIRSTKLEDSAMYFCASSESLAGDDEQFFGPGTRLTVL.

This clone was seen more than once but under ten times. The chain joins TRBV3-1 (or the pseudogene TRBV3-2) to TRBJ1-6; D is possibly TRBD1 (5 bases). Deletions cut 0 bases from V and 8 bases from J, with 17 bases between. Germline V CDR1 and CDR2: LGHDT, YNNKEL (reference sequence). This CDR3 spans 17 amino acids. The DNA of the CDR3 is TGTGCCAGCAGCCAAGACGGGACCTCGGGGGATGATTCACCCCTCCACTTT. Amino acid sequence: CASSQDGTSGDDSPLHF.

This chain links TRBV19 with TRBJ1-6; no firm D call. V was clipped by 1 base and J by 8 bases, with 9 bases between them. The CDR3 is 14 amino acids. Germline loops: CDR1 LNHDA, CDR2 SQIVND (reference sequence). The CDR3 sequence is CASSIGELDSPLHF. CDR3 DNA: TGTGCCAGTAGTATAGGGGAGTTGGATTCACCCCTCCACTTT.

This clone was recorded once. The DNA for the CDR3 is TGTGCCAGCAGTTACAGGAGCTCCTACGAGCAGTACTTC. It yields the protein CASSYRSSYEQYF. The chain carries TRBV12-3 or TRBV12-4 and TRBJ2-7; the D gene is possibly TRBD1 (5 bases). The CDR3 is 13 residues long. V was clipped by 4 bases and J by 0 bases, with 7 bases between them.

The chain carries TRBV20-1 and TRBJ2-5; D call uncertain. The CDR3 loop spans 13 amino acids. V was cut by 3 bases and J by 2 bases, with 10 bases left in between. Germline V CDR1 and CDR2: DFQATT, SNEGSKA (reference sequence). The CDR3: CSASNVQQETQYF. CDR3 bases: TGCAGTGCTAGTAATGTCCAGCAAGAGACCCAGTACTTC.

The CDR3 is CASSLGGDGEKLFF. CDR3 DNA: TGTGCCAGCAGCTTGGGAGGCGATGGCGAAAAACTGTTTTTT. The V gene is TRBV7-2, the J gene TRBJ1-4; the D is unclear. The CDR3 loop spans 14 amino acids. Trimming stripped 3 bases from V and 8 bases from J, with 13 bases between. The germline CDR1 and CDR2 sequences are SGHTA and FQGNSA.

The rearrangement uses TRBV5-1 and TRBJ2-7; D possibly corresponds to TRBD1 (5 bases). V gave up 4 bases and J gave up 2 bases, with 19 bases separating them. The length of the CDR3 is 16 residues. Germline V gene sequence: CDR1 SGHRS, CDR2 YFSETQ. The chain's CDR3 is CASSATPQGTAYEQYF. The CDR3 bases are TGCGCCAGCAGCGCTACACCCCAGGGTACCGCCTACGAGCAGTACTTC. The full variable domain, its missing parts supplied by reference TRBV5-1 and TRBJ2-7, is KAGVTQTPRYLIKTRGQQVTLSCSPISGHRSVSWYQQTPGQGLQFLFEYFSETQRNKGNFPGRFSGRQFSNSRSEMNVSTLELGDSALYLCASSATPQGTAYEQYFGPGTRLTVT.

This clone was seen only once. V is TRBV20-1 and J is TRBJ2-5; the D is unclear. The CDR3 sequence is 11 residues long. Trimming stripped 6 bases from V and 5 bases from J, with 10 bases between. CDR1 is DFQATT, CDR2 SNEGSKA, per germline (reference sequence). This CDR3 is CSAALRETQYF. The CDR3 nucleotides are TGCAGTGCCGCCCTTCGGGAGACCCAGTACTTC.

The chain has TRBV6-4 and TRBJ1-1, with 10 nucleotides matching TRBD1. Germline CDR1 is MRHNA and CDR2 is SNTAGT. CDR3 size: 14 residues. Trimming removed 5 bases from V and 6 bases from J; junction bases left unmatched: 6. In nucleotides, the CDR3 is TGTGCCAGCAGTCCCGGGACAGGGGTTTCTGAAGCTTTCTTT. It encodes CASSPGTGVSEAFF.

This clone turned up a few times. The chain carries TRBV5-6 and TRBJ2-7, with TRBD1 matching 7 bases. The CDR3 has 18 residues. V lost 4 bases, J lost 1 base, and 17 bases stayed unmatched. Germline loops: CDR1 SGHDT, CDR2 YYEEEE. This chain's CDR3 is CASSIAPNRGKGSYEQYF. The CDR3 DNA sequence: TGTGCCAGCAGCATAGCCCCGAACAGGGGCAAGGGGTCCTACGAGCAGTACTTC.

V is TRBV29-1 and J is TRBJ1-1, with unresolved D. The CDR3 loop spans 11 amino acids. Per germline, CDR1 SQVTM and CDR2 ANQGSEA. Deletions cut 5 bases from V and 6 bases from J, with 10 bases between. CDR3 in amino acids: CSVSGHAEAFF. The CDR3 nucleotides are TGCAGCGTTAGTGGGCACGCTGAAGCTTTCTTT.

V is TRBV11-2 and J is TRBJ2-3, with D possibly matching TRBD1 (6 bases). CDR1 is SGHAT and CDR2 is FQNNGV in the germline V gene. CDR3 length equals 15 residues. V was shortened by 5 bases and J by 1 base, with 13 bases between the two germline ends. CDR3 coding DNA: TGTGCCAGCAGCATGGACAGCACCGGCACAGATACGCAGTATTTT. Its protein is CASSMDSTGTDTQYF.

Here the CDR3 reads CASSETAPGQGAPLHF. The CDR3 DNA reads TGTGCCAGCAGTGAAACCGCTCCCGGACAGGGGGCACCCCTCCACTTT. This chain joins TRBV6-1 and TRBJ1-6; 10 nucleotides match TRBD1. CDR1 is MNHNS, CDR2 SASEGT, per germline. This CDR3 comprises 16 residues. Germline trimming cut 2 bases from V and 11 bases from J; bases unmatched to any gene: 9.

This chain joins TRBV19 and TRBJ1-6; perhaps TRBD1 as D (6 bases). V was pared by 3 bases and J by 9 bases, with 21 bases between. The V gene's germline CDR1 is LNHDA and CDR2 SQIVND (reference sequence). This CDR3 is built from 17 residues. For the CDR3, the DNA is TGTGCCAGTAGTATCCTCCATCTGACAGGACGTCGTTCACCCCTCCACTTT. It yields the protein CASSILHLTGRRSPLHF.

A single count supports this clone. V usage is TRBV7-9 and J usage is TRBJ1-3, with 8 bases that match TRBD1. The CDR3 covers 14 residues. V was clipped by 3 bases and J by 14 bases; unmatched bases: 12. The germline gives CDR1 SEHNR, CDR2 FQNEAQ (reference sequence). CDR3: CASSFLDLAGQVYF. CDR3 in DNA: TGTGCCAGCAGCTTTCTCGATTTGGCGGGACAGGTATATTTT.

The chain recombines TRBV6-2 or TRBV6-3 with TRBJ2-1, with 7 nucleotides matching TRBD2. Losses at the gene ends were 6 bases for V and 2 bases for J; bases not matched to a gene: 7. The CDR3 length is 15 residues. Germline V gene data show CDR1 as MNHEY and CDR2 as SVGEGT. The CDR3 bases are TGTGCCAGCAGCCATGGACTAGGACCCTACAATGAGCAGTTCTTC. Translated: CASSHGLGPYNEQFF.

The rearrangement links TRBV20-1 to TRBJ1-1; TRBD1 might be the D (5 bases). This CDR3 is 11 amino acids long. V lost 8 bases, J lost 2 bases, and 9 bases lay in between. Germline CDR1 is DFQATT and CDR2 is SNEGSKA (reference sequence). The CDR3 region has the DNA TGCAGTCCCGACAGCAACACTGAAGCTTTCTTT. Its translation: CSPDSNTEAFF.

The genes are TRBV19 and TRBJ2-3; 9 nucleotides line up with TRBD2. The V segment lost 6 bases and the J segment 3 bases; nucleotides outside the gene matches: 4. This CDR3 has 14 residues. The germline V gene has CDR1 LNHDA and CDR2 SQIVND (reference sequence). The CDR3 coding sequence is TGTGCCAGTAGGATGACTAGCGGAACAGATACGCAGTATTTT. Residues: CASRMTSGTDTQYF.

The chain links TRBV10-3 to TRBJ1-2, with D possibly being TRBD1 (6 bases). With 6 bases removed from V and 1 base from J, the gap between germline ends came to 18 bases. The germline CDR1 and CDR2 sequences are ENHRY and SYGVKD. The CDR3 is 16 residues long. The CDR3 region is CAISDRTVHSNYGYTF. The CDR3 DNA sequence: TGTGCCATCAGCGACAGGACGGTGCATAGTAACTATGGCTACACCTTC.

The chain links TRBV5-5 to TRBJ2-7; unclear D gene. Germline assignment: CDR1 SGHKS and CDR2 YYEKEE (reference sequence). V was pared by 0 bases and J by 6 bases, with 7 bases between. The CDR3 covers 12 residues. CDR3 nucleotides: TGTGCCAGCAGCTTGGACACCTCCGAGCAGTACTTC. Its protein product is CASSLDTSEQYF.

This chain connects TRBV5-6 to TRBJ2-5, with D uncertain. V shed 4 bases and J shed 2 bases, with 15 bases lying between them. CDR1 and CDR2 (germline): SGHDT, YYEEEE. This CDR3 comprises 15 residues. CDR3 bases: TGTGCCAGCAGCCGGCGGTACATTCAACAAGAGACCCAGTACTTC. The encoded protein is CASSRRYIQQETQYF.